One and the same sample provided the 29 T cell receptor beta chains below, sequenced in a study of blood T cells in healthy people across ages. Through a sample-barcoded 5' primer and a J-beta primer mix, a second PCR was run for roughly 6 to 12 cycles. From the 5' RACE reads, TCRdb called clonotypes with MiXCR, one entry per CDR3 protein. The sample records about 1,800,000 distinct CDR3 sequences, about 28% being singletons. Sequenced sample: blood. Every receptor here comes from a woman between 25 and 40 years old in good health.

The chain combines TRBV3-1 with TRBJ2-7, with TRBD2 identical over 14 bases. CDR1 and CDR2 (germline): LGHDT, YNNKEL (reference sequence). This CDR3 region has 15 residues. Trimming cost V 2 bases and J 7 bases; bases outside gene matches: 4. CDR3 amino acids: CASSQPGLAGAEQYF. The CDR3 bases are TGTGCCAGCAGCCAACCGGGACTAGCGGGGGCAGAGCAGTACTTC.

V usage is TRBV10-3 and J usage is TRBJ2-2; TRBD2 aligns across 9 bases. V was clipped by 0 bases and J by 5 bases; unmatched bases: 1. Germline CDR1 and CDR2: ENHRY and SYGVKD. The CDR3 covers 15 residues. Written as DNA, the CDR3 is TGTGCCATCAGTGAGTCTACTAGCGGGACCGGGGAGCTGTTTTTT. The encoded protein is CAISESTSGTGELFF.

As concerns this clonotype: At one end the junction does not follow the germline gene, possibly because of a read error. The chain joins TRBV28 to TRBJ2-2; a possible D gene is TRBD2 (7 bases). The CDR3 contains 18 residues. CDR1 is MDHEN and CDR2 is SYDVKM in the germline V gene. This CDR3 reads CASSPFLRGGPGTGELVF. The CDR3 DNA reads TGTGCCAGCAGTCCCTTCCTTCGCGGGGGCCCGGGCACCGGGGAGCTGGTTTTT.

This CDR3 is CASSLSQGANQPQHF. CDR3 bases: TGTGCCAGCAGTTTATCTCAGGGCGCCAATCAGCCCCAGCATTTT. This chain connects TRBV12-3 or TRBV12-4 to TRBJ1-5; perhaps TRBD1 as D (5 bases). The CDR3 runs 15 residues. Deletions cut 2 bases from V and 3 bases from J, with 11 bases between.

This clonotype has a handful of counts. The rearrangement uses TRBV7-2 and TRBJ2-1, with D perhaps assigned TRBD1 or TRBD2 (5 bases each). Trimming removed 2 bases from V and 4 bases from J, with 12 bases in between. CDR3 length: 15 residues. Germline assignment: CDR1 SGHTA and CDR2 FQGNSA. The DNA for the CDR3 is TGTGCCAGCAGCTTAAATCGGGGCAATTACAATGAGCAGTTCTTC. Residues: CASSLNRGNYNEQFF.

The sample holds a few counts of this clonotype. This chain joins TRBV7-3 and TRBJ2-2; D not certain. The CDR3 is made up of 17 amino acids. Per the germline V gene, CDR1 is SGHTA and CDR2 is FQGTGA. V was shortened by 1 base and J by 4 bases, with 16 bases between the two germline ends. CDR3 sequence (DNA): TGTGCCAGCAGCTTAAGTCCAGATCGGCAGGTCACCGGGGAGCTGTTTTTT. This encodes CASSLSPDRQVTGELFF.

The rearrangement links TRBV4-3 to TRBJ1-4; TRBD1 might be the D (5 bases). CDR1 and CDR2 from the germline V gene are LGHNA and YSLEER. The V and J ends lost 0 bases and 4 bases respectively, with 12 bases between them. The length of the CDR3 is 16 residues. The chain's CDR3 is CASSQDRAGNNEKLFF. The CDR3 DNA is TGCGCCAGCAGCCAAGATCGGGCAGGGAATAATGAAAAACTGTTTTTT.

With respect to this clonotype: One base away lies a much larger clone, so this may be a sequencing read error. The DNA for the CDR3 is TGCAGCGTTGAGGGACAGGGCCGATCTGGCTACACCTTC. This encodes CSVEGQGRSGYTF. The chain carries TRBV29-1 and TRBJ1-2; 9 bases fit TRBD1. The CDR3 runs 13 residues. V trimming: 3 bases; J trimming: 7 bases; junction bases outside the gene matches: 6. The germline CDR1 and CDR2 sequences are SQVTM and ANQGSEA. Complete variable domain (other parts from reference TRBV29-1 and TRBJ1-2): SAVISQKPSRDICQRGTSLTIQCQVDSQVTMMFWYRQQPGQSLTLIATANQGSEATYESGFVIDKFPISRPNLTFSTLTVSNMSPEDSSIYLCSVEGQGRSGYTFGSGTRLTVV.

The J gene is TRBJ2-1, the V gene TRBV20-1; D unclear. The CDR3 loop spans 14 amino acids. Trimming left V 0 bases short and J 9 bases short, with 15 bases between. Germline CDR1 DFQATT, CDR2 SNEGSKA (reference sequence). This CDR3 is CSARDPAWGFEQFF. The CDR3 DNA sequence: TGCAGTGCTAGAGATCCAGCTTGGGGATTTGAGCAGTTCTTC.

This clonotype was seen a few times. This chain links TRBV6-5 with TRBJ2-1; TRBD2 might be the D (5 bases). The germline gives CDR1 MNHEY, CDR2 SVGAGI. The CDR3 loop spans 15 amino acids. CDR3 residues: CATVGRNPGYNEQFF. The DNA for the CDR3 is TGTGCAACAGTTGGTAGAAATCCGGGGTACAATGAGCAGTTCTTC.

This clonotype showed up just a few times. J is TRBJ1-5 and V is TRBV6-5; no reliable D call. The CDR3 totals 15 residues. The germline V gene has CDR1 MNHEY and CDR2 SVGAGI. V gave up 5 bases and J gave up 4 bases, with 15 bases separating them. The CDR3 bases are TGTGCCAGCAGTAGATCCTGGACGGGGAATCAGCCCCAGCATTTT. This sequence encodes CASSRSWTGNQPQHF.

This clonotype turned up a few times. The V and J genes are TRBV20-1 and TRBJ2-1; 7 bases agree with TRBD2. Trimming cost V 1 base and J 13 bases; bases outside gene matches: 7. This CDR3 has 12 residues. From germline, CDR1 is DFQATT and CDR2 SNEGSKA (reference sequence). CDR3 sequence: CSARAAGELQFF. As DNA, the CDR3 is TGCAGTGCTAGAGCGGCGGGGGAGCTTCAGTTCTTC.

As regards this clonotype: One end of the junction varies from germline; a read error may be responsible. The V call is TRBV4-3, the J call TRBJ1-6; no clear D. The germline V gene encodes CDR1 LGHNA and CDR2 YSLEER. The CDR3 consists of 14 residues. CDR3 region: CASSEDREGSPLHF. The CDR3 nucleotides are TGCGCCAGCAGCGAAGATCGGGAGGGTTCACCCCTCCACTTT.

The CDR3: CASSSRPTGTAYEQYF. The CDR3, as DNA: TGTGCCAGCAGCTCGAGACCGACAGGGACAGCCTACGAGCAGTACTTC. The rearrangement links TRBV12-3 or TRBV12-4 to TRBJ2-7; 7 positions agree with TRBD1. The CDR3 runs 16 residues. Germline trimming cut 6 bases from V and 2 bases from J; bases unmatched to any gene: 13.

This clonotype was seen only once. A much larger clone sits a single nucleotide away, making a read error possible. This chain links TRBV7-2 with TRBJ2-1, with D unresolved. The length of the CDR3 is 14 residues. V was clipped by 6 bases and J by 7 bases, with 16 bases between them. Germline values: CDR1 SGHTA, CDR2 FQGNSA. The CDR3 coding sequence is TGTGCCAGCAGTCAACAAGGCGGCCTAAATGAGCAGTTCTTC. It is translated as CASSQQGGLNEQFF.

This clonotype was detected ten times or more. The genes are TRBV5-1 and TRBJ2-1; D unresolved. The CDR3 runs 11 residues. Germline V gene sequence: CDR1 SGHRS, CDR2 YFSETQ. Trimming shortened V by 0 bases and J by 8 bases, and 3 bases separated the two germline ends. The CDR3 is CASSLGHEQFF. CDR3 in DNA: TGCGCCAGCAGCTTGGGGCATGAGCAGTTCTTC.

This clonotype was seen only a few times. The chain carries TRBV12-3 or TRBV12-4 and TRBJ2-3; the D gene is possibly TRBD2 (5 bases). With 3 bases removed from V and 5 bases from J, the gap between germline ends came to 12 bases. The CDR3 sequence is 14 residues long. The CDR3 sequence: CASSLVSERDTQYF. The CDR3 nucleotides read TGTGCCAGCAGTTTGGTTAGCGAAAGAGATACGCAGTATTTT.

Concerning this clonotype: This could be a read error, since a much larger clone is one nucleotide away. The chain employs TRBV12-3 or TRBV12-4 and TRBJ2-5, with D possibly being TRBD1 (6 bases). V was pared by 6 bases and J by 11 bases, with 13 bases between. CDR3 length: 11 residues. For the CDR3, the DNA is TGTGCCAGCAGCCCCAGGGGCGGGCAGTACTTC. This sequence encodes CASSPRGGQYF.

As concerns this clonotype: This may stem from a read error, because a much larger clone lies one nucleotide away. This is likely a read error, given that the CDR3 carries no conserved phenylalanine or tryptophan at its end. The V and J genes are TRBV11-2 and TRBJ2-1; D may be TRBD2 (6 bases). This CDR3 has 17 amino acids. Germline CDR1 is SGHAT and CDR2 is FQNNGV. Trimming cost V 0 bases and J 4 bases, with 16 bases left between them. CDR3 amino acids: CASSLEEGLPLYNEQFC. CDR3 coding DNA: TGTGCCAGCAGCTTAGAGGAGGGGCTCCCTCTATACAATGAGCAGTTCTGC.

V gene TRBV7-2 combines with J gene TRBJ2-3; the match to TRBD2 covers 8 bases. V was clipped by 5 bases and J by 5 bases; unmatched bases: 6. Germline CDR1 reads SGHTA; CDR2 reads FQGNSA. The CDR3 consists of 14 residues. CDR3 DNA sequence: TGTGCCAGCAGCACCGGGGGGGCCCAAGATACGCAGTATTTT. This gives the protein CASSTGGAQDTQYF.

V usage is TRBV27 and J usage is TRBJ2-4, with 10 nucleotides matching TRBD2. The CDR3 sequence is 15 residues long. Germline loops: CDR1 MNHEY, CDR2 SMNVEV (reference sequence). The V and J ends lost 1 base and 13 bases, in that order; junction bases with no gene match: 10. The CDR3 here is CASSLFLAGANEQYF. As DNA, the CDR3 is TGTGCCAGCAGTTTATTTCTAGCGGGAGCTAATGAGCAGTACTTC.

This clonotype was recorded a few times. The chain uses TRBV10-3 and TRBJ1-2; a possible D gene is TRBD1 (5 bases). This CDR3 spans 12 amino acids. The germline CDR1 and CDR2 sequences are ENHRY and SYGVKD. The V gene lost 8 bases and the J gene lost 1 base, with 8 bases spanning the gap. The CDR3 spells CAIRGGNYGYTF. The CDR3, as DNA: TGTGCCATCCGGGGCGGTAACTATGGCTACACCTTC.

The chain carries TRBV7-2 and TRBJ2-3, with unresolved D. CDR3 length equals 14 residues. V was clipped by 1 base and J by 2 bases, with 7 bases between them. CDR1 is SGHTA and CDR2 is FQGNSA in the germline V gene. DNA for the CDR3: TGTGCCAGCAGCTTAGGTCCTCCCACAGATACGCAGTATTTT. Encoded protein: CASSLGPPTDTQYF.

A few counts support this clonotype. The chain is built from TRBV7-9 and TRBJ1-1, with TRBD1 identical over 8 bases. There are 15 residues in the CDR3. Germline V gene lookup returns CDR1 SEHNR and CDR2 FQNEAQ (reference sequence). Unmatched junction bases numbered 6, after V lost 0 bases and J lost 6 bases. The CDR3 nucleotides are TGTGCCAGCAGCTTAGCGGGACAGGTTGTCGCTGAAGCTTTCTTT. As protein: CASSLAGQVVAEAFF.

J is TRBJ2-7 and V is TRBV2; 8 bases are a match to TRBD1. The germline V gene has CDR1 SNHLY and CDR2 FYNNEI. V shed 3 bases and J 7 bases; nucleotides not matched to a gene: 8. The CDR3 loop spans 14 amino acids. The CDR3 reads CASSDVRGPGEQYF. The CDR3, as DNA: TGTGCCAGCAGTGATGTCAGGGGGCCAGGGGAGCAGTACTTC.

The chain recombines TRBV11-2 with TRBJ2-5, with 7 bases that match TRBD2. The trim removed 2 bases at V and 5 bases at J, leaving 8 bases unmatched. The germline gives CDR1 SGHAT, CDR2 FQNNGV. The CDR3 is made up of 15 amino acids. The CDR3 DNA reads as TGTGCCAGCAGCTTACTCGGGAGGACGTGGGAGACCCAGTACTTC. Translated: CASSLLGRTWETQYF.

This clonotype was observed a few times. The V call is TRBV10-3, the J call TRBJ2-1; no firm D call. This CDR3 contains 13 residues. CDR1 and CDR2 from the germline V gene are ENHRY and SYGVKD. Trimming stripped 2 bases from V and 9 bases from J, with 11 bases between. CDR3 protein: CAISEGNSVEQFF. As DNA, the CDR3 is TGTGCCATCAGTGAGGGGAACAGTGTTGAGCAGTTCTTC.

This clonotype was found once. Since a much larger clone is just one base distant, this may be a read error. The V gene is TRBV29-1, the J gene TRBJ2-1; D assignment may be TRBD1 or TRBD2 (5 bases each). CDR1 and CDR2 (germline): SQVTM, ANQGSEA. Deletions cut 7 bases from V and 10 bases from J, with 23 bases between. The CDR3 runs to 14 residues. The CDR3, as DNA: TGCAGCGCGCTGACGGTTCTCACAGGCGGGGAGCAGTTCTTC. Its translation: CSALTVLTGGEQFF.

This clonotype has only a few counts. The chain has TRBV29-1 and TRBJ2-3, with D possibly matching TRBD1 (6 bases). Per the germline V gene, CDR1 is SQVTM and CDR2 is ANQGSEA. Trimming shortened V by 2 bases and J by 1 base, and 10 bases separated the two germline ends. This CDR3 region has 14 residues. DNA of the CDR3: TGCAGCGTTGAAATTTCAGGGGGCACAGATACGCAGTATTTT. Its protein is CSVEISGGTDTQYF.